The entry below gives a single TCR beta chain sequence along with its context. This entry belongs to a study of blood T cell repertoires in COVID-19. This CDR3 comprises 17 residues. Germline CDR1 reads LGHDT; CDR2 reads YNNKEL (reference sequence). Trimming took off 0 bases at V and 5 bases at J, with 19 bases between the two ends. The method was immunoSEQ multiplex PCR; TCRdb's version includes in-frame clones alone and lacks a portion of them. The sample has 150,000 or so clones; about 70% are singletons. The gene calls are TRBV3-1 (or the pseudogene TRBV3-2) and TRBJ1-1; the D gene is possibly TRBD1 (6 bases). The sequencing input was peripheral blood. The sequence derives from a woman aged 70-85 years with acute or convalescent COVID-19. CDR3 bases: TGTGCCAGCAGCCAAGATCTTTGGGGGGGCGCCCGAACTGAAGCTTTCTTT. This encodes CASSQDLWGGARTEAFF.